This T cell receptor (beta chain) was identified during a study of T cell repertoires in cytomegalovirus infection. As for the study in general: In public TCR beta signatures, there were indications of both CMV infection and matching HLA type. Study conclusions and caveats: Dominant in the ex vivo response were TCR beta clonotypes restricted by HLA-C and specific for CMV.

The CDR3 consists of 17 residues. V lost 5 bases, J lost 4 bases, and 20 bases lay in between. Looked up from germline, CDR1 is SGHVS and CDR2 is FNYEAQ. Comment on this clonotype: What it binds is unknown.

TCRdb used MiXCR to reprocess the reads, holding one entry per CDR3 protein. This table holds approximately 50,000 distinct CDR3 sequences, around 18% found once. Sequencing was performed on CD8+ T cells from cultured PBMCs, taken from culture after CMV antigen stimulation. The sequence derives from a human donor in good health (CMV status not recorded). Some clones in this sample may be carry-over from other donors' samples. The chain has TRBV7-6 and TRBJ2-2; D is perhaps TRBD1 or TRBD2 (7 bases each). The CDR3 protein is CASSPSRGGDRTGELFF. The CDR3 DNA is TGTGCCAGCAGCCCAAGCAGGGGGGGAGATCGCACCGGGGAGCTGTTTTTT.